Listed below are T cell receptor beta chains from one sample, sequenced in a study of blood T cell repertoires in COVID-19. Using immunoSEQ multiplex PCR, the repertoire was profiled, and TCRdb retains in-frame clones only, with some absent. The sample records a few hundred thousand clones, about 90% being singletons. The sample was PBMCs or T cells enriched from blood (not recorded which). The origin of the receptors is a woman aged 30 to 39 who had recovered from COVID-19. Each CDR3 is given with its conserved first and last residue. Fields, in order: J gene, V gene, D gene, clone size, CDR3 DNA, CDR3 protein. A D gene is named only where the DNA matches it firmly. Not all rows give a size; the values are once, few, many and, for expanded clones, a class.

TRBJ2-5,TRBV6-5,TRBD2,NA,TGTGCCACCGTTTCTCCAGCGGGAGGCCAAGAGACCCAGTACTTC,CATVSPAGGQETQYF
TRBJ2-7,TRBV28,NA,few,TGTGCCAGCAGTTTTATGTCCTACGAGCAGTACTTC,CASSFMSYEQYF
TRBJ2-7,TRBV28,TRBD1,NA,TGTGCCAGCAGTCCTCGGGACAGGGCCTACGAGCAGTACTTC,CASSPRDRAYEQYF
TRBJ2-1,TRBV20-1,TRBD2,NA,TGCAGTGCTAGTTCGTTGGCTAGCGGGATCGGGAATGAGCAGTTCTTC,CSASSLASGIGNEQFF
TRBJ1-4,TRBV7-9,NA,NA,TGTGCCAGCAGCAAAGGGACTGCAACTAATGAAAAACTGTTTTTT,CASSKGTATNEKLFF
TRBJ2-1,TRBV28,TRBD2,NA,TGTGCCAGCAGCAAAGTTGGGGCACTAGCGGCCAACGCGGCCCCCTACAATGAGCAGTTCTTC,CASSKVGALAANAAPYNEQFF
TRBJ1-3,TRBV10-2,TRBD1,NA,TGCGCCAGCAGTACAGGGGGTTCTGGAAACACCATATATTTT,CASSTGGSGNTIYF
TRBJ2-1,TRBV9,TRBD2,once,TGTGCCAGCAGCTCCCCGGGGGGGTCTCAGTTCTTC,CASSSPGGSQFF
TRBJ2-1,TRBV5-1,TRBD2,NA,TGCGCCAGCAGCTTCAGACCCGGGACTAGCGGGAGAGGTGAGCAGTTCTTC,CASSFRPGTSGRGEQFF
TRBJ2-1,TRBV27,NA,NA,TGTGCCAGCAGGAATACCAGGGTACGGCCCAGCTCCTACAATGAGCAGTTCTTC,CASRNTRVRPSSYNEQFF
TRBJ2-5,TRBV20-1,TRBD2,NA,TGCAGTGCTAGTGAACTAGCGGGAGGCAAAGAGACCCAGTACTTC,CSASELAGGKETQYF
TRBJ1-5,TRBV28,TRBD1,NA,TGTGCCAGCAGCGACAGGGCCAGCAATCAGCCCCAGCATTTT,CASSDRASNQPQHF
TRBJ2-3,TRBV27,NA,NA,TGTGCCAGCAGTCTCAGGGTCGGCGGCACAGATACGCAGTATTTT,CASSLRVGGTDTQYF
TRBJ1-2,TRBV12-5,NA,NA,TGTGCTAGTGGTTTGGCAGGGAACTATGGCTACACCTTC,CASGLAGNYGYTF
TRBJ1-1,TRBV5-6,NA,NA,TGTGCCAGCAGTGCGGGGGAGGGGTTAGGCACTGAAGCTTTCTTT,CASSAGEGLGTEAFF
TRBJ1-1,TRBV30,TRBD1,NA,TGTGCCTGGAGTGTACTCGGGACAGTCGCTGAAGCTTTCTTT,CAWSVLGTVAEAFF
TRBJ1-2,TRBV30,TRBD1,NA,TGTGCCTGGGGACAGGGTTTTCATGGCTACACCTTC,CAWGQGFHGYTF
TRBJ2-2,TRBV6-2/TRBV6-3,NA,NA,TGTGCCAGCAGTGCCCTAGCGGGGGAGCTGTTTTTT,CASSALAGELFF
TRBJ2-1,TRBV13,NA,NA,TGTGCCAGCAGCTTCTTAGCATACAATGAGCAGTTCTTC,CASSFLAYNEQFF
TRBJ1-2,TRBV25-1,TRBD1,NA,TGTGCCAGCAGTGAGCCAGGGGGCTTTGGCTACACCTTC,CASSEPGGFGYTF
TRBJ2-1,TRBV6-5,NA,NA,TGTGCCAGCGGGATGGCAGACTATTTGTTCGATGAGCAGTTCTTC,CASGMADYLFDEQFF
TRBJ2-3,TRBV21-1,NA,NA,TGTGCCAGCAGCAAAATACAGGGACGAGATACGCAGTATTTT,CASSKIQGRDTQYF
TRBJ1-2,TRBV13,NA,NA,TGTGCCAGCACCGGAGGGTCCTATGGCTACACCTTC,CASTGGSYGYTF
TRBJ2-7,TRBV15,TRBD1,NA,TGTGCCACCACGAAGGACAGGTACTCCTACGAGCAGTACTTC,CATTKDRYSYEQYF
TRBJ2-7,TRBV14,NA,NA,TGTGCCAGCAGCCCAACCGGGAGCGAGCAGTACTTC,CASSPTGSEQYF
TRBJ1-4,TRBV3-1/TRBV3-2,NA,once,TGTGCCAGCAGCCAAGACACGTGGCCTACTAATGAAAAACTGTTTTTT,CASSQDTWPTNEKLFF
TRBJ1-1,TRBV7-9,NA,NA,TGTGCCAGCAGCTCCCGAGGGGGCACTGAAGCTTTCTTT,CASSSRGGTEAFF
TRBJ1-5,TRBV4-1,TRBD1,NA,TGCGCCAGCAGCCACCGCCTGGACAGGGTAGGCCAGCCCCAGCATTTT,CASSHRLDRVGQPQHF
TRBJ2-7,TRBV7-9,TRBD2,NA,TGTGCCAGCAGCTCCCCGCTAGCGGGACAATACGAGCAGTACTTC,CASSSPLAGQYEQYF
TRBJ2-6,TRBV25-1,NA,NA,TGTGCCAGCAGTGAACGGGGTGTTGGCGGGGCCAACGTCCTGACTTTC,CASSERGVGGANVLTF
TRBJ1-2,TRBV6-1,NA,few,TGTGCCAGCAGTGAAGTTAGTTGGTCCACGTCTGGCTACACCTTC,CASSEVSWSTSGYTF
TRBJ1-2,TRBV27,NA,NA,TGTGCCCAACAGGGTGACTACACCTTC,CAQQGDYTF
TRBJ2-1,TRBV18,TRBD2,NA,TGTGCCAGCTCACCGATGACTAGCGGGGCCTACAATGAGCAGTTCTTC,CASSPMTSGAYNEQFF
TRBJ2-7,TRBV28,NA,few,TGTGCCAGCAGTTTGGAGTATCTCCAGCAGTACTTC,CASSLEYLQQYF
TRBJ2-7,TRBV9,NA,NA,TGTGCCAGCAGCGTGGGCACCTCCTACGAGCAGTACTTC,CASSVGTSYEQYF
TRBJ1-6,TRBV5-5,TRBD1,once,TGTGCCAGCAGTTCTAGGACAGGGTCGGATTCACCCCTCCACTTT,CASSSRTGSDSPLHF
TRBJ2-1,TRBV4-1,TRBD2,NA,TGCGCCAGCCGCGCTCGCGGGGGATTACAGTTCTTC,CASRARGGLQFF
TRBJ1-1,TRBV27,NA,NA,TGTGCCAGCAGTCGCGCAATGAACACTGAAGCTTTCTTT,CASSRAMNTEAFF
TRBJ2-7,TRBV9,NA,NA,TGTGCCAGCAGCCCCGAGGTCCGAGGTACTTACGAGCAGTACTTC,CASSPEVRGTYEQYF
TRBJ2-1,TRBV5-1,NA,NA,TGCGCCAGCAGCTTGGCGGGGGTTCCCTCCTACAATGAGCAGTTCTTC,CASSLAGVPSYNEQFF
TRBJ1-5,TRBV7-8,TRBD1,NA,TGTGCCAGCAGCTATACAGGGGTACAGCCCCAGCATTTT,CASSYTGVQPQHF
TRBJ1-4,TRBV2,NA,NA,TGTGCCAGCAGTGTTGAACAGGTCAATAATGAAAAACTGTTTTTT,CASSVEQVNNEKLFF
TRBJ2-7,TRBV7-2,NA,NA,TGTGCCAGCAGCATAGGACGGGAGAGCCACGAGCAGTACTTC,CASSIGRESHEQYF
TRBJ2-2,TRBV29-1,NA,NA,TGCAGCGTCGAGGGGGACGCCGCGAACACCGGGGAGCTGTTTTTT,CSVEGDAANTGELFF
TRBJ1-1,TRBV10-2,NA,few,TGCGCCAGCAGTGATCTAGGCTACGGAGGGAATGAAGCTTTCTTT,CASSDLGYGGNEAFF
TRBJ1-2,TRBV7-2,NA,NA,TGTGCCAGCAGCTTAGCCCAAATATTCGAGATCTATGGCTACACCTTC,CASSLAQIFEIYGYTF
TRBJ1-2,TRBV15,NA,NA,TGTGCCACCAGCAGAGCTTCAGGGAGGAATGGCTACACCTTC,CATSRASGRNGYTF
TRBJ2-1,TRBV15,TRBD2,once,TGTGCCACCAGCAGAGATAAAGGGACTAGCGAATACAATGAGCAGTTCTTC,CATSRDKGTSEYNEQFF
TRBJ1-1,TRBV19,TRBD1,NA,TGTGCCAGTGACGACCGACAGGGGAAGAACACTGAAGCTTTCTTT,CASDDRQGKNTEAFF
TRBJ2-2,TRBV19,NA,NA,TGTGCCGGGGGGACAGAGGAGGCCGGGGAGCTGTTTTTT,CAGGTEEAGELFF
TRBJ2-7,TRBV10-2,NA,NA,TGCGCCAGCAGTGAGAGGGGGATCTACGAGCAGTACTTC,CASSERGIYEQYF